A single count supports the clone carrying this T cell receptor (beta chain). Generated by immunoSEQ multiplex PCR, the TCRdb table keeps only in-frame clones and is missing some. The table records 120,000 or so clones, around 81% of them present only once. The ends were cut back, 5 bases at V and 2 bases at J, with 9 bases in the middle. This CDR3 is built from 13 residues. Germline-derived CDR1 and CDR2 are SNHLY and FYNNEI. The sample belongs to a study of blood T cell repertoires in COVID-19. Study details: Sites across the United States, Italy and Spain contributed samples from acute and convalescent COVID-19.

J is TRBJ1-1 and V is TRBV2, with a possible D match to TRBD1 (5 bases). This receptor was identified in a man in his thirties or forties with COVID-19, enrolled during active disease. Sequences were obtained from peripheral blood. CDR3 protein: CASSLTENTEAFF. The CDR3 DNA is TGTGCCAGCAGTTTGACAGAAAACACTGAAGCTTTCTTT.